The 29 T cell receptor beta chains below come from one sample, sequenced in a study of T cells in Graves' hyperthyroidism and ophthalmopathy. TCR beta CDR3 regions were amplified from RNA. A first-round RT-PCR of the TCR CDR3 used the HTBI primer set. MiXCR was run by TCRdb on the multiplex PCR reads, yielding one entry per CDR3 protein. Of approximately 490,000 distinct CDR3 sequences detected, about 20% appear once; the ten largest clones hold approximately 54%. Sequencing input: blood. The receptor set was obtained from a woman between 70 and 85 years old with Graves' ophthalmopathy.

The chain uses TRBV10-2 and TRBJ2-7; possible D gene TRBD1, 5 bases. Germline V gene data show CDR1 as WSHSY and CDR2 as SAAADI. Deletions cut 2 bases from V and 9 bases from J, with 8 bases between. The CDR3 consists of 11 residues. CDR3 DNA: TGCGCCAGCAGTGAGGACAGACGGCAGTACTTC. It specifies CASSEDRRQYF.

The gene calls are TRBV19 and TRBJ1-6; no clear D gene. The CDR3 has 15 residues. Germline V CDR1 and CDR2: LNHDA, SQIVND (reference sequence). Trimming took off 4 bases at V and 7 bases at J, with 14 bases between the two ends. The CDR3, as DNA: TGTGCCAGTAGTAATACCCCCCGCAGCAATTCACCCCTCCACTTT. It codes for CASSNTPRSNSPLHF.

This clonotype was counted a few times. The V call is TRBV7-9, the J call TRBJ2-7; 7 bases map to TRBD1. J gave up 3 bases and V 5 bases, and 4 bases lay outside the gene matches. The CDR3 runs 13 residues. Germline V gene data show CDR1 as SEHNR and CDR2 as FQNEAQ (reference sequence). Here the CDR3 reads CASSAGQDYEQYF. Here the CDR3 DNA reads TGTGCCAGCAGCGCCGGACAGGACTACGAGCAGTACTTC.

Comment on this clonotype: One end of the junction varies from germline; a read error may be responsible. The chain recombines TRBV27 with TRBJ2-7; a possible D gene is TRBD2 (6 bases). This CDR3 comprises 13 residues. Germline values: CDR1 MNHEY, CDR2 SMNVEV (reference sequence). The CDR3 sequence is CASSLSGAWEQYF. CDR3 coding DNA: TGTGCCAGCAGCTTATCGGGAGCTTGGGAGCAGTACTTC.

This chain uses TRBV3-1 with TRBJ2-5, with D maybe TRBD2 (6 bases). The CDR3 contains 14 residues. V was trimmed by 0 bases and J by 5 bases, leaving 10 bases between them. Germline V gene sequence: CDR1 LGHDT, CDR2 YNNKEL (reference sequence). Here the CDR3 reads CASSQEGGQETQYF. Here the CDR3 DNA reads TGTGCCAGCAGCCAAGAAGGAGGGCAGGAGACCCAGTACTTC.

The chain joins TRBV29-1 to TRBJ1-1, with D possibly TRBD1 on 5 matching bases. CDR3 length: 12 residues. The germline V gene encodes CDR1 SQVTM and CDR2 ANQGSEA. V was trimmed by 5 bases and J by 5 bases, leaving 12 bases between them. The CDR3 coding sequence is TGCAGCGTTCGGGACCAAGGGACTGAAGCTTTCTTT. It specifies CSVRDQGTEAFF. Full variable domain (outside the CDR3, taken from reference TRBV29-1 and TRBJ1-1): SAVISQKPSRDICQRGTSLTIQCQVDSQVTMMFWYRQQPGQSLTLIATANQGSEATYESGFVIDKFPISRPNLTFSTLTVSNMSPEDSSIYLCSVRDQGTEAFFGQGTRLTVV.

Only a few counts were recorded for this clonotype. The CDR3 coding sequence is TGTGCCAGCAGTGAAGGGGGACAGAAAACAGATACGCAGTATTTT. This translates into CASSEGGQKTDTQYF. The chain links TRBV6-1 to TRBJ2-3; TRBD1 matches at 7 bases. The J segment lost 3 bases and the V segment lost 1 base, leaving 4 bases of the junction unmatched. This CDR3 has 15 residues. Germline CDR1 reads MNHNS; CDR2 reads SASEGT.

This clonotype was seen a few times. The gene calls are TRBV6-1 and TRBJ2-7; D not certain. V lost 6 bases to trimming and J lost 0 bases, with 9 bases between them. Germline V lookup: CDR1 MNHNS, CDR2 SASEGT. The CDR3 spans 13 residues. CDR3 sequence: CASRFTSSYEQYF. DNA for the CDR3: TGTGCCAGCAGATTCACGAGCTCCTACGAGCAGTACTTC.

This sequence joins TRBV10-3 and TRBJ2-4, with a weak D call TRBD2 (6 bases). With 4 bases removed from V and 7 bases from J, the gap between germline ends came to 11 bases. The germline V gene encodes CDR1 ENHRY and CDR2 SYGVKD. The CDR3 has 13 amino acids. The CDR3 DNA follows: TGTGCCATCAGTGTCGGGGGTGAGAACATTCAGTACTTC. It codes for CAISVGGENIQYF.

This clonotype was counted at least ten times. The chain carries TRBV19 and TRBJ1-2, with a tentative D call TRBD1 (5 bases). V dropped 5 bases and J dropped 5 bases, with 12 bases sitting between them. This CDR3 has 13 amino acids. Germline V gives CDR1 LNHDA, CDR2 SQIVND (reference sequence). The CDR3 DNA is TGTGCCAGTAGTGCGGGACTCACTTATGGCTACACCTTC. Amino acid sequence: CASSAGLTYGYTF.

This clonotype was seen only a few times. The rearrangement uses TRBV20-1 and TRBJ2-7; 12 positions match TRBD2. V dropped 4 bases and J dropped 2; count of bases not matched to a gene: 6. The CDR3 sequence is 15 residues long. CDR1 and CDR2 (germline): DFQATT, SNEGSKA (reference sequence). Written as DNA, the CDR3 is TGCAGTGCTAACCAAGGACTAGCGGGGACCTACGAGCAGTACTTC. Amino acids: CSANQGLAGTYEQYF.

The V call is TRBV18, the J call TRBJ1-2, with 10 bases lining up with TRBD1. Germline V lookup: CDR1 KGHSH, CDR2 LQKENI. The CDR3 totals 13 residues. J was trimmed by 4 bases and V by 6 bases; bases with no gene match: 2. The CDR3 loop reads CASSGQGFYGYTF. DNA for the CDR3: TGTGCCAGCTCGGGACAGGGGTTCTATGGCTACACCTTC.

This clonotype was seen a handful of times. The V and J genes are TRBV20-1 and TRBJ2-2, with TRBD2 matching 9 bases. Germline V gives CDR1 DFQATT, CDR2 SNEGSKA (reference sequence). V dropped 1 base and J dropped 2; count of bases not matched to a gene: 2. The length of the CDR3 is 15 residues. CDR3 protein: CSARVAGANTGELFF. As DNA, the CDR3 is TGCAGTGCTAGAGTAGCGGGGGCTAACACCGGGGAGCTGTTTTTT.

The sample holds a few counts of this clonotype. The chain combines TRBV28 with TRBJ2-2; no clear D. This CDR3 comprises 14 residues. Germline V gene lookup returns CDR1 MDHEN and CDR2 SYDVKM. The V and J ends lost 6 bases and 0 bases respectively, with 8 bases between them. DNA for the CDR3: TGTGCCAGCAGGTGGACGACGAACACCGGGGAGCTGTTTTTT. Its translation is CASRWTTNTGELFF.

The chain uses TRBV20-1 and TRBJ2-3, with 8 positions matching TRBD2. This CDR3 region has 15 residues. Per germline, CDR1 DFQATT and CDR2 SNEGSKA (reference sequence). With V trimmed by 6 bases and J by 0 bases, 8 bases remained unmatched. The CDR3 nucleotides read TGCAGTGCGCCCGGGGCTAGCGGGAGCACAGATACGCAGTATTTT. Its protein is CSAPGASGSTDTQYF.

This clonotype was counted at least ten times. This chain links TRBV6-1 with TRBJ1-2; D is ambiguous. The CDR3 covers 15 residues. Germline V gives CDR1 MNHNS, CDR2 SASEGT. The ends were cut back, 5 bases at V and 4 bases at J, with 17 bases in the middle. This chain's CDR3 is CASSPPVGLGYGYTF. The DNA for the CDR3 is TGTGCCAGCAGTCCTCCCGTGGGCCTCGGCTATGGCTACACCTTC.

The V gene is TRBV5-1, the J gene TRBJ1-1, with D uncertain. The germline V gene has CDR1 SGHRS and CDR2 YFSETQ. Trimming pared 0 bases from V and 4 bases from J, leaving 7 bases between. The CDR3 extends over 13 amino acids. Here the CDR3 reads CASSLGGFTEAFF. In nucleotides, the CDR3 is TGCGCCAGCAGCTTGGGGGGATTCACTGAAGCTTTCTTT.

V gene TRBV4-1 combines with J gene TRBJ1-2; D not certain. The V gene lost 1 base and the J gene lost 3 bases, with 12 bases spanning the gap. The CDR3 totals 15 residues. Germline V gives CDR1 MGHRA, CDR2 YSYEKL. The CDR3: CASSQGKGRDYGYTF. DNA for the CDR3: TGCGCCAGCAGCCAAGGCAAAGGGAGGGACTATGGCTACACCTTC.

Many counts were recorded for this clonotype. J is TRBJ2-5 and V is TRBV28; 12 nucleotides align to TRBD2. In germline, CDR1 is MDHEN, CDR2 SYDVKM. The J segment lost 1 base and the V segment lost 5 bases, leaving 2 bases of the junction unmatched. The CDR3 is 15 amino acids. The CDR3 loop reads CASSGLAGLQETQYF. The CDR3 region has the DNA TGTGCCAGCAGTGGACTAGCGGGACTCCAAGAGACCCAGTACTTC.

The chain recombines TRBV24-1 with TRBJ2-5; D gene uncertain. The V end lost 4 bases, the J end lost 2 bases, and 22 bases lay between the germline ends. The germline V gene encodes CDR1 KGHDR and CDR2 SFDVKD. The CDR3 is made up of 18 amino acids. CDR3 amino acids: CATSDPLEEPAFQETQYF. CDR3 nucleotide sequence: TGTGCCACCAGTGACCCCTTAGAAGAGCCGGCCTTTCAAGAGACCCAGTACTTC.

This clonotype was picked up one time. The rearrangement joins TRBV3-1 to TRBJ1-2; TRBD1 agrees at 7 bases. V was pared by 2 bases and J by 3 bases, with 6 bases of the junction left unmatched. The CDR3 consists of 15 residues. Germline CDR1 reads LGHDT; CDR2 reads YNNKEL (reference sequence). The CDR3 sequence is CASSQTQGRYYGYTF. The CDR3 DNA follows: TGTGCCAGCAGCCAAACACAGGGGCGGTACTATGGCTACACCTTC.

The rearrangement uses TRBV6-2 or TRBV6-3 and TRBJ1-5, with TRBD1 identical over 8 bases. Germline CDR1 and CDR2: MNHEY and SVGEGT. Losses at the gene ends were 6 bases for V and 3 bases for J; bases not matched to a gene: 4. CDR3 size: 14 residues. CDR3 loop: CASSDRGPNQPQHF. The DNA of the CDR3 is TGTGCCAGCAGCGACAGGGGACCCAATCAGCCCCAGCATTTT.

The chain combines TRBV27 with TRBJ1-1; no firm D call. The CDR3 totals 14 residues. Per the germline V gene, CDR1 is MNHEY and CDR2 is SMNVEV (reference sequence). Trimming left V 0 bases short and J 1 base short, with 6 bases between. Written as DNA, the CDR3 is TGTGCCAGCAGTTTATCGGGCCCGAACACTGAAGCTTTCTTT. Protein sequence: CASSLSGPNTEAFF.

In its sample, this clonotype was seen many times. The rearrangement joins TRBV28 to TRBJ1-1; D not resolved. The CDR3 length is 11 residues. V was clipped by 5 bases and J by 3 bases, with 4 bases between them. The germline V gene has CDR1 MDHEN and CDR2 SYDVKM. The CDR3 spells CASSRYTEAFF. The CDR3 bases are TGTGCCAGCAGTCGGTACACTGAAGCTTTCTTT.

This clonotype turned up a few times. The gene calls are TRBV28 and TRBJ1-2; tentative D call: TRBD1 (6 bases). Germline CDR1 and CDR2: MDHEN and SYDVKM. The germline V and J ends were trimmed by 0 bases and 1 base, with 6 bases remaining between them. CDR3 length equals 14 residues. CDR3 loop: CASSLWDSNYGYTF. The CDR3 DNA reads TGTGCCAGCAGTTTATGGGACAGTAACTATGGCTACACCTTC.

This clonotype was found many times. The genes are TRBV7-9 and TRBJ1-1; D unresolved. Trimming removed 3 bases from V and 0 bases from J, with 11 bases in between. The CDR3 loop spans 15 amino acids. CDR1 is SEHNR, CDR2 FQNEAQ, per germline (reference sequence). CDR3 loop: CASSFWTSLNTEAFF. The CDR3 nucleotides are TGTGCCAGCAGCTTTTGGACGTCACTGAACACTGAAGCTTTCTTT.

The DNA for the CDR3 is TGCGCCAGCAGCGAGACAGGGAAGGGCGAGCAGTACTTC. This codes for CASSETGKGEQYF. The chain joins TRBV5-1 to TRBJ2-7; 7 nucleotides agree with TRBD1. CDR3 length: 13 residues. The germline CDR1 and CDR2 sequences are SGHRS and YFSETQ. With 4 bases clipped from V and 6 bases from J, the junction kept 7 bases outside the gene matches.

Worth noting for this clonotype: Since a much larger clone is just one base distant, this may be a read error. The chain is built from TRBV7-8 and TRBJ2-3; a weak D match, TRBD2 (6 bases). The CDR3 has 16 residues. CDR1 SGHVS and CDR2 FQNEAQ come from the germline V gene. The CDR3 here is CARSLDSGTLYSTQYF. In DNA, the CDR3 is TGTGCCCGCAGCTTAGATTCCGGGACTCTATATTCTACGCAGTATTTT.

The rearrangement uses TRBV5-1 and TRBJ2-3; 7 nucleotides align to TRBD2. This CDR3 region has 14 residues. Germline trimming cut 0 bases from V and 4 bases from J; bases unmatched to any gene: 2. Germline CDR1 reads SGHRS; CDR2 reads YFSETQ. CDR3 nucleotides: TGCGCCAGCAGCTTGGTAGGGAGGGCAGATACGCAGTATTTT. Amino acid sequence: CASSLVGRADTQYF. The entire variable domain, with the rest obtained from reference TRBV5-1 and TRBJ2-3, is as follows: KAGVTQTPRYLIKTRGQQVTLSCSPISGHRSVSWYQQTPGQGLQFLFEYFSETQRNKGNFPGRFSGRQFSNSRSEMNVSTLELGDSALYLCASSLVGRADTQYFGPGTRLTVL.